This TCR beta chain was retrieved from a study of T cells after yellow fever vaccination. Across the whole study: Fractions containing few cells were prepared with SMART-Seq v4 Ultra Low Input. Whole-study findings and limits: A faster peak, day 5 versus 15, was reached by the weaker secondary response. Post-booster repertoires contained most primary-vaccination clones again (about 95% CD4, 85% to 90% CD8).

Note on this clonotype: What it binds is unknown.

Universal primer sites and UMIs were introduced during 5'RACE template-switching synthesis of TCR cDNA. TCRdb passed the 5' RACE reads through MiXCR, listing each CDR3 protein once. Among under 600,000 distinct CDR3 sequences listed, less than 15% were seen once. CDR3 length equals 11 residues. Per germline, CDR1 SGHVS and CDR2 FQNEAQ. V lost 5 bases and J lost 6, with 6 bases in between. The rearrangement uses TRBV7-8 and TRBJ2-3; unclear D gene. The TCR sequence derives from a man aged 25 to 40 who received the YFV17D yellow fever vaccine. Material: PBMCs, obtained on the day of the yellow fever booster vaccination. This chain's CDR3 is CASSDQDTQYF. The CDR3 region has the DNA TGTGCCAGCAGCGACCAGGATACGCAGTATTTT. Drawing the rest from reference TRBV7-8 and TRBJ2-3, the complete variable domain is GAGVSQSPRYKVAKRGQDVALRCDPISGHVSLFWYQQALGQGPEFLTYFQNEAQLDKSGLPSDRFFAERPEGSVSTLKIQRTQQEDSAVYLCASSDQDTQYFGPGTRLTVL.